This is a list of T cell receptor beta chains from one sample in a study of beta chain features in type 1 diabetes. TCRdb's copy holds only in-frame clones and misses some; the assay was immunoSEQ multiplex PCR. The sample records 250,000 to 350,000 clones, 9.5% to 11% being singletons. Sample: naive CD4+ T cells from blood. The receptors derive from a woman in her 30s in good health. Both conserved end residues are part of each CDR3. Some rows mark clone size as missing; the rest say once, few, many or name a class of expanded clone.

TRBV7-3	NA	TRBJ2-5	CASSASGSGETQYF
TRBV11-2	few	TRBJ2-1	CASSLVGSGRGEQFF
TRBV4-3	NA	TRBJ2-5	CASSQDPPSGGRETQYF
TRBV18	few	TRBJ2-3	CASSPPQGTDTQYF
TRBV19	NA	TRBJ2-3	CASSKGQRTDTQYF
TRBV14	few	TRBJ2-7	CASSRGGYEQYF
TRBV25-1	NA	TRBJ1-2	CASSELGGDGYTF
TRBV28	few	TRBJ1-2	CASSFYRESGYTF
TRBV5-1	few	TRBJ2-1	CASSLSTGYSSNEQFF
TRBV29-1	many	TRBJ2-1	CSVDREIPNEQFF
TRBV7-2	NA	TRBJ2-7	CASSRAPQGTPYEQYF
TRBV19	few	TRBJ1-1	CASSIGRGPYEAFF
TRBV5-6	few	TRBJ2-1	CASSFSGLALSREQFF
TRBV7-2	NA	TRBJ2-5	CASSRQEGSQETQYF
TRBV6-5	NA	TRBJ1-1	CASSRDRSNTEAFF
TRBV30	NA	TRBJ1-4	CAWSPMTGTNEKLFF
TRBV25-1	few	TRBJ2-7	CASSEYSGTFYEQYF
TRBV5-4	few	TRBJ1-2	CASSWEGQFNYGYTF
TRBV11-2	few	TRBJ2-2	CASSLVGLASNTGELFF
TRBV11-2	NA	TRBJ2-1	CASSPGLVGEQFF
TRBV9	few	TRBJ2-7	CASSVEGRGLLHEQYF
TRBV7-9	few	TRBJ2-1	CASTGGANEQFF
TRBV7-9	NA	TRBJ1-2	CASSLARTGEGYGYTF
TRBV30	few	TRBJ1-2	CAWSVLVGYSPYTF
TRBV6-5	few	TRBJ2-5	CASSYSRQQETQYF
TRBV28	NA	TRBJ2-7	CAISGRAWDEQYF